This TCR beta chain was observed in a study of shared clonotypes between healthy human individuals. Whole-study findings and limits: The sharing of roughly 5% of naive CD4 clonotypes was seen across a few donors.

Of note for this clone: Antigen: not known.

Clones were read by immunoSEQ multiplex PCR, and TCRdb kept only the in-frame ones, dropping some. The sample lists over a million clones, about 75% occurring once. The sequence came from a man between 18 and 29 years old in good health. What was sequenced was memory CD4+ T cells sorted from blood. Subset of the sample: CD45RA-negative fraction.

In DNA form, the CDR3 reads TGTGCCAGCAGCACTTACGACAGAGGAGAGACCCAGTACTTC. Translated, it gives CASSTYDRGETQYF. The genes are TRBV6-1 and TRBJ2-5, with a tentative D call TRBD1 (5 bases). CDR3 size: 14 residues. V was pared by 6 bases and J by 4 bases, with 15 bases between. CDR1 is MNHNS and CDR2 is SASEGT in the germline V gene.